A single sample gave rise to the 24 T cell receptor beta chains below, sequenced in a study of identical twins (TCRdb year 2016). Library construction relied on 5' RACE. Sequenced using an Illumina HiSeq 2000. The public reads were run again by TCRdb, first through fastp at Q25 and then through MiXCR, and only productive beta chains were kept. Rows are combined by CDR3 protein, so each entry shows the most common genes and DNA. A total of about 700,000 distinct CDR3 sequences appear in this sample, roughly 6.2% of them only once. Of the sample, about 1.8% falls within the top ten clones. Material for sequencing was naive T cells sorted from blood. In the paper's terms, the cell subset or site label means: cells isolated with a human naive T-cell isolation kit. These receptors all come from a man in his late teens or twenties in good health.

This clonotype has at least ten counts. The chain uses TRBV5-6 and TRBJ2-5; 8 bases are shared with TRBD1. This CDR3 is built from 14 residues. CDR1 is SGHDT and CDR2 is YYEEEE in the germline V gene. After removal of 3 bases from V and 2 bases from J, the junction contained 3 bases not matched to a gene. The CDR3 DNA sequence: TGTGCCAGCAGCTCTGGACAGGGTCAAGAGACCCAGTACTTC. It yields the protein CASSSGQGQETQYF.

This clonotype turned up a few times. V usage is TRBV7-8 and J usage is TRBJ2-1, with a weak D call TRBD2 (6 bases). The germline gives CDR1 SGHVS, CDR2 FQNEAQ. V lost 1 base and J 10 bases, leaving 17 bases between the germline ends. CDR3 length: 15 residues. CDR3 in amino acids: CASSLGFAPAGEQFF. For the CDR3, the DNA is TGTGCCAGCAGCTTAGGATTCGCTCCGGCGGGGGAGCAGTTCTTC.

At least ten counts were recorded for this clonotype. This chain joins TRBV25-1 and TRBJ2-5; TRBD2 agrees at 7 bases. The junction had 4 bases not matched to a gene; V was cut back by 4 bases and J by 5 bases. The CDR3 length is 13 residues. The V gene's germline CDR1 is MGHDK and CDR2 SYGVNS. The CDR3 sequence: CASSGLAGETQYF. CDR3 coding DNA: TGTGCCAGCAGTGGACTAGCCGGGGAGACCCAGTACTTC.

This clonotype has more than one count but fewer than ten. V gene TRBV27 combines with J gene TRBJ2-1; TRBD2 matches at 8 bases. V was clipped by 5 bases and J by 2 bases; unmatched bases: 8. CDR1 is MNHEY and CDR2 is SMNVEV in the germline V gene (reference sequence). This CDR3 has 16 residues. The CDR3 DNA is TGTGCCAGCAGTACCCGGGACGGGGGGGCCTACAATGAGCAGTTCTTC. Translated: CASSTRDGGAYNEQFF.

This clonotype was seen many times. J is TRBJ2-7 and V is TRBV7-9; perhaps TRBD2 as D (5 bases). Trimming removed 1 base from V and 4 bases from J, with 14 bases in between. Germline CDR1 SEHNR, CDR2 FQNEAQ (reference sequence). This CDR3 comprises 15 residues. The DNA for the CDR3 is TGTGCCAGCAGCTTAGTCGAGATAGCGAGGTACGAGCAGTACTTC. Protein product: CASSLVEIARYEQYF.

The genes are TRBV5-5 and TRBJ2-1; tentative D call: TRBD1 (5 bases). The germline V gene has CDR1 SGHKS and CDR2 YYEKEE (reference sequence). V shed 4 bases and J shed 7 bases, with 9 bases lying between them. This CDR3 is 12 amino acids long. This CDR3 is CASSIQGNEQFF. The DNA of the CDR3 is TGTGCCAGCAGCATCCAGGGTAATGAGCAGTTCTTC. Complete variable domain (other parts from reference TRBV5-5 and TRBJ2-1): DAGVTQSPTHLIKTRGQQVTLRCSPISGHKSVSWYQQVLGQGPQFIFQYYEKEERGRGNFPDRFSARQFPNYSSELNVNALLLGDSALYLCASSIQGNEQFFGPGTRLTVL.

This clonotype appeared many times. This chain uses TRBV12-3 or TRBV12-4 with TRBJ1-1; 7 nucleotides line up with TRBD1. With 6 bases clipped from V and 0 bases from J, the junction kept 7 bases outside the gene matches. The CDR3 covers 15 residues. DNA of the CDR3: TGTGCCAGCAGAACCAACAGGGGTATGAACACTGAAGCTTTCTTT. Protein sequence: CASRTNRGMNTEAFF.

This clonotype occurred many times. V gene TRBV20-1 combines with J gene TRBJ2-1, with TRBD2 identical over 12 bases. The CDR3 is 15 amino acids. Trimming at V came to 0 bases and at J to 8 bases, leaving 5 bases not matched to a gene. Germline lookup yields CDR1 DFQATT and CDR2 SNEGSKA (reference sequence). This CDR3 is CSARDRTSGIYEQFF. The CDR3 DNA follows: TGCAGTGCTAGAGACCGGACTAGCGGGATATATGAGCAGTTCTTC.

The rearrangement uses TRBV2 and TRBJ2-1; 9 bases match TRBD1. Germline CDR1 SNHLY, CDR2 FYNNEI. The CDR3 has 13 residues. J was trimmed by 9 bases and V by 2 bases; bases with no gene match: 2. The DNA for the CDR3 is TGTGCCAGCAGTGAACGGGACAGGGCTGAGCAGTTCTTC. Translation: CASSERDRAEQFF.

V gene TRBV2 combines with J gene TRBJ2-7; D is undetermined. The length of the CDR3 is 13 residues. V was pared by 6 bases and J by 0 bases, with 9 bases between. Germline CDR1 reads SNHLY; CDR2 reads FYNNEI. CDR3 nucleotides: TGTGCCAGCAGCTCTGATTACTCCTACGAGCAGTACGTC. This codes for CASSSDYSYEQYV.

Turning to this clonotype: Lacking the conserved final phenylalanine or tryptophan, this CDR3 likely reflects a read error. The rearrangement joins TRBV20-1 to TRBJ2-1, with D possibly matching TRBD1 (5 bases). The ends were cut back, 6 bases at V and 12 bases at J, with 15 bases in the middle. CDR1 is DFQATT and CDR2 is SNEGSKA in the germline V gene (reference sequence). This CDR3 is 11 amino acids long. CDR3 sequence reads: CSAMGPFAQFY. Written as DNA, the CDR3 is TGCAGTGCGATGGGGCCTTTCGCGCAGTTCTAC.

This chain links TRBV6-2 or TRBV6-3 with TRBJ2-1, with D perhaps TRBD2 (5 bases). In germline, CDR1 is MNHEY, CDR2 SVGEGT. The CDR3 is 18 amino acids. The ends were cut back, 5 bases at V and 0 bases at J, with 20 bases in the middle. In DNA, the CDR3 is TGTGCCAGCAGTAGAACAACCGGAGGACCGAACTCCTACAATGAGCAGTTCTTC. Amino acids: CASSRTTGGPNSYNEQFF.

This clonotype was found a few times. The chain is built from TRBV6-1 and TRBJ1-1; TRBD1 might be the D (6 bases). Trimming pared 5 bases from V and 1 base from J, leaving 14 bases between. The CDR3 covers 15 residues. Germline V gene lookup returns CDR1 MNHNS and CDR2 SASEGT. CDR3 sequence: CASSTAGTQNTEAFF. The CDR3 nucleotides read TGTGCCAGCAGTACCGCCGGGACACAGAACACTGAAGCTTTCTTT.

This clonotype was counted at least ten times. The J gene is TRBJ2-7, the V gene TRBV12-3 or TRBV12-4, with D perhaps TRBD2 (6 bases). V lost 3 bases to trimming and J lost 3 bases, with 9 bases between them. The CDR3 extends over 13 amino acids. The DNA of the CDR3 is TGTGCCAGCAGTTTTCAGCGGGTCTACGAGCAGTACGTC. Residues: CASSFQRVYEQYV.

This clonotype was found many times. The V call is TRBV20-1, the J call TRBJ1-6; 9 bases are a match to TRBD1. Unmatched junction bases numbered 8, after V lost 1 base and J lost 10 bases. Germline values: CDR1 DFQATT, CDR2 SNEGSKA (reference sequence). CDR3 size: 15 residues. The CDR3 region is CSARGDRDEGSPLHF. The DNA of the CDR3 is TGCAGTGCTAGAGGGGACAGGGATGAGGGGTCACCCCTCCACTTT.

This sequence joins TRBV3-1 and TRBJ2-5; 7 bases agree with TRBD1. Trimming took 5 bases from V and 5 from J; bases not matched to a gene: 8. The CDR3 is 14 residues long. CDR1 LGHDT and CDR2 YNNKEL come from the germline V gene (reference sequence). The CDR3 nucleotides read TGTGCCAGCAGCAGACCGGGACAGAGGGAGACCCAGTACTTC. Amino acid sequence: CASSRPGQRETQYF.

This clonotype was counted ten times or more. V usage is TRBV3-1 and J usage is TRBJ1-1; no firm D call. Germline V lookup: CDR1 LGHDT, CDR2 YNNKEL (reference sequence). The CDR3 runs 14 residues. Trimming cost V 3 bases and J 2 bases, with 10 bases left between them. CDR3: CASSQEQTNTEAFF. For the CDR3, the DNA is TGTGCCAGCAGCCAGGAACAGACAAACACTGAAGCTTTCTTT.

This clonotype was found many times. In DNA, the CDR3 is TGCGCCAGCAGCTTGGGACAGACCTTCTCCGGGACTGGCTACACCTTC. Its protein is CASSLGQTFSGTGYTF. The chain is built from TRBV5-1 and TRBJ1-2, with a tentative D call TRBD1 (5 bases). Germline values: CDR1 SGHRS, CDR2 YFSETQ. Trimming removed 0 bases from V and 7 bases from J, with 19 bases in between. The length of the CDR3 is 16 residues.

This clonotype was counted a few times. V usage is TRBV7-9 and J usage is TRBJ2-5; D is uncertain. Germline V gives CDR1 SEHNR, CDR2 FQNEAQ (reference sequence). V lost 5 bases and J lost 4, with 17 bases in between. CDR3 length: 15 residues. The CDR3 is CASSPQAPPRETQYF. The CDR3 DNA reads as TGTGCCAGCAGCCCCCAAGCGCCGCCCAGAGAGACCCAGTACTTC.

This clonotype was counted between two and nine times. This chain links TRBV4-2 with TRBJ1-1; D call uncertain. The CDR3 is made up of 14 amino acids. Germline V gene data show CDR1 as LGHNA and CDR2 as YNFKEQ. V was shortened by 5 bases and J by 5 bases, with 15 bases between the two germline ends. In DNA form, the CDR3 reads TGTGCCAGCAGCTCACTAACAACGCGGACTGAAGCTTTCTTT. Its protein product is CASSSLTTRTEAFF.

The genes are TRBV4-1 and TRBJ2-5; the D gene is possibly TRBD2 (5 bases). From germline, CDR1 is MGHRA and CDR2 YSYEKL. V lost 2 bases and J lost 3, with 13 bases in between. The CDR3 is 15 residues long. The CDR3 DNA is TGCGCCAGCAGCCAAAGCATAGCGCTTGAAGAGACCCAGTACTTC. This sequence encodes CASSQSIALEETQYF.

This clonotype was seen many times. The rearrangement joins TRBV29-1 to TRBJ2-2; 8 bases match TRBD2. In germline, CDR1 is SQVTM, CDR2 ANQGSEA. With 4 bases clipped from V and 8 bases from J, the junction kept 12 bases outside the gene matches. The CDR3 spans 15 residues. The CDR3 here is CSVGGSSGIPGELFF. The DNA for the CDR3 is TGCAGCGTTGGCGGGAGTAGCGGGATCCCGGGGGAGCTGTTTTTT.

This clonotype was recorded at least ten times. This chain uses TRBV9 with TRBJ2-2; no clear D gene. Trimming took off 0 bases at V and 5 bases at J, with 5 bases between the two ends. This CDR3 is built from 13 residues. Germline V lookup: CDR1 SGDLS, CDR2 YYNGEE. The CDR3 loop is CASSVEWTGELFF. In DNA form, the CDR3 reads TGTGCCAGCAGCGTAGAGTGGACCGGGGAGCTGTTTTTT. The whole variable domain, remainder taken from reference TRBV9 and TRBJ2-2, is DSGVTQTPKHLITATGQRVTLRCSPRSGDLSVYWYQQSLDQGLQFLIQYYNGEERAKGNILERFSAQQFPDLHSELNLSSLELGDSALYFCASSVEWTGELFFGEGSRLTVL.

There are many counts of this clonotype. The chain carries TRBV3-1 and TRBJ2-2, with 12 bases that match TRBD1. CDR3 length: 15 amino acids. The V gene end was trimmed by 4 bases and the J gene end by 7 bases; junction bases not matched to a gene: 4. The germline V gene encodes CDR1 LGHDT and CDR2 YNNKEL (reference sequence). The CDR3, as DNA: TGTGCCAGCAGCCCCCGGGACAGGGGGCGCGGGGAGCTGTTTTTT. It yields the protein CASSPRDRGRGELFF.